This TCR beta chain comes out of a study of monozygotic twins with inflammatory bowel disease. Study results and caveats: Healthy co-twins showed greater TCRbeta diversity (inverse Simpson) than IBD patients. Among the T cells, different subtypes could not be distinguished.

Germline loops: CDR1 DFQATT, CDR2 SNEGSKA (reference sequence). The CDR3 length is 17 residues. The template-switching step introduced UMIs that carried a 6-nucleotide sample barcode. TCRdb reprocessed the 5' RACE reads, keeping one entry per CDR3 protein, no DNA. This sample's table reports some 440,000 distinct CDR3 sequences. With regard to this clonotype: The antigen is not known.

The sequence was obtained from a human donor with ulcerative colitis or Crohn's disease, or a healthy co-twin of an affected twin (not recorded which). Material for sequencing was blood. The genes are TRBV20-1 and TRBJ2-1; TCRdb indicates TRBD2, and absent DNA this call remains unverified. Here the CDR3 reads CSASSGTSGGLDNEQFF.